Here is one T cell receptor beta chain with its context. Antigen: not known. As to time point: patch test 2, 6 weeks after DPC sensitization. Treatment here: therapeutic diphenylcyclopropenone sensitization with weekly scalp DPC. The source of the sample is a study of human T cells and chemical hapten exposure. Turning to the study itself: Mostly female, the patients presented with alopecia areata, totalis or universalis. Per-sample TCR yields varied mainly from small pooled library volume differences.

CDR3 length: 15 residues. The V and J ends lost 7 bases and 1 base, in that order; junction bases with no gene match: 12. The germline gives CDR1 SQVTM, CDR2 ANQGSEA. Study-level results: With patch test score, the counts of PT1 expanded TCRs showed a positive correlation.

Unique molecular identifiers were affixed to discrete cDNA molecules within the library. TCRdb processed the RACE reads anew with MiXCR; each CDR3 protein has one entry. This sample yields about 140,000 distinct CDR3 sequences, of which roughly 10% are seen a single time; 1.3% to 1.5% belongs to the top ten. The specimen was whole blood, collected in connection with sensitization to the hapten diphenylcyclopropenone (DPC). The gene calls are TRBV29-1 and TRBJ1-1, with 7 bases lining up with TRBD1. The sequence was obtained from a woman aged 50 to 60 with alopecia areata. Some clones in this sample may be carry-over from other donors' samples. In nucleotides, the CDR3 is TGCAGCGGTAGACAGGGCCCTACCCCGAACACTGAAGCTTTCTTT. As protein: CSGRQGPTPNTEAFF.